The 21 T cell receptor beta chains below were found in one sample sequenced in a study of blood T cell repertoires in COVID-19. Method: immunoSEQ multiplex PCR; TCRdb's copy keeps in-frame clones and lacks some. The sample holds 200,000 to 300,000 clones; approximately 88% are singletons and the top ten take roughly 0.8%. Sequenced: peripheral blood. The source of these receptors is a young woman with acute or convalescent COVID-19.

The gene calls are TRBV5-1 and TRBJ2-3, with 7 nucleotides matching TRBD1. The V gene end was trimmed by 7 bases and the J gene end by 2 bases; junction bases not matched to a gene: 7. CDR3 length equals 14 residues. Germline loops: CDR1 SGHRS, CDR2 YFSETQ. The CDR3 nucleotides are TGCGCCAGCTCGGGACAGCCTATCACAGATACGCAGTATTTT. Translated, it gives CASSGQPITDTQYF.

V gene TRBV6-6 combines with J gene TRBJ2-5, with D maybe TRBD1 (6 bases). V was shortened by 6 bases and J by 5 bases, with 13 bases between the two germline ends. The CDR3 loop spans 13 amino acids. Germline V gene lookup returns CDR1 MNHNY and CDR2 SVGAGI (reference sequence). The CDR3 spells CASRNRVVETQYF. Here the CDR3 DNA reads TGTGCCAGCAGAAACAGGGTAGTGGAGACCCAGTACTTC.

This sequence joins TRBV11-2 and TRBJ2-3; TRBD2 matches at 8 bases. The J segment lost 4 bases and the V segment lost 1 base, leaving 10 bases of the junction unmatched. CDR1 and CDR2 from the germline V gene are SGHAT and FQNNGV. The CDR3 has 17 amino acids. The CDR3: CASSLGRAGLVPDTQYF. The DNA for the CDR3 is TGTGCCAGCAGCTTAGGGAGGGCGGGACTAGTCCCAGATACGCAGTATTTT. The complete variable domain, with remaining parts taken from reference TRBV11-2 and TRBJ2-3, reads EAGVAQSPRYKIIEKRQSVAFWCNPISGHATLYWYQQILGQGPKLLIQFQNNGVVDDSQLPKDRFSAERLKGVDSTLKIQPAKLEDSAVYLCASSLGRAGLVPDTQYFGPGTRLTVL.

This rearrangement joins TRBV7-8 to TRBJ2-3, with TRBD2 identical over 13 bases. V lost 2 bases, J lost 3 bases, and 2 bases stayed unmatched. Per germline, CDR1 SGHVS and CDR2 FQNEAQ. The CDR3 covers 16 residues. In nucleotides, the CDR3 is TGTGCCAGCAGCTTACAGGGACTAGCGGGAACAGATACGCAGTATTTT. This translates into CASSLQGLAGTDTQYF.

V is TRBV4-2 and J is TRBJ2-3; 14 nucleotides line up with TRBD2. Germline trimming cut 1 base from V and 0 bases from J; bases unmatched to any gene: 9. The CDR3 sequence is 20 residues long. Looked up from germline, CDR1 is LGHNA and CDR2 is YNFKEQ. The chain's CDR3 is CASSQGPRLAGGKSTDTQYF. CDR3 bases: TGTGCCAGCAGCCAAGGGCCTCGACTAGCGGGAGGGAAAAGCACAGATACGCAGTATTTT.

This chain connects TRBV19 to TRBJ1-3; D is possibly TRBD1 (6 bases). The germline CDR1 and CDR2 sequences are LNHDA and SQIVND (reference sequence). V was clipped by 4 bases and J by 4 bases, with 17 bases between them. The CDR3 loop spans 16 amino acids. The CDR3 DNA is TGTGCCAGTAGTACGGACAGAAGCTCCTCAGGAAACACCATATATTTT. The encoded protein is CASSTDRSSSGNTIYF.

The V gene is TRBV10-3, the J gene TRBJ1-3; possibly TRBD1 for D (5 bases). Trimming removed 4 bases from V and 4 bases from J, with 8 bases in between. In germline, CDR1 is ENHRY, CDR2 SYGVKD. CDR3 length equals 13 residues. The CDR3 loop reads CAISAGFGNTIYF. The CDR3, as DNA: TGTGCCATCAGTGCAGGGTTCGGAAACACCATATATTTT.

The chain recombines TRBV7-2 with TRBJ2-7, with 10 bases fitting TRBD2. The J segment lost 2 bases and the V segment lost 7 bases, leaving 8 bases of the junction unmatched. Germline V CDR1 and CDR2: SGHTA, FQGNSA. This CDR3 comprises 15 residues. This chain's CDR3 is CASTRVAGGPYEQYF. In DNA form, the CDR3 reads TGTGCCAGCACCCGTGTAGCGGGAGGCCCCTACGAGCAGTACTTC.

The V and J genes are TRBV25-1 and TRBJ2-2; D not certain. The CDR3 consists of 15 residues. The ends were cut back, 3 bases at V and 0 bases at J, with 8 bases in the middle. Germline V CDR1 and CDR2: MGHDK, SYGVNS. The DNA of the CDR3 is TGTGCCAGCAGTGACAGCAGCGCGAACACCGGGGAGCTGTTTTTT. Amino acids: CASSDSSANTGELFF.

The CDR3 loop is CASSVGVGAENNEQFF. The CDR3 DNA sequence: TGTGCCAGCAGCGTAGGGGTTGGGGCCGAGAACAATGAGCAGTTCTTC. The chain has TRBV9 and TRBJ2-1; weak D call: TRBD1 (5 bases). The CDR3 extends over 16 amino acids. Trimming left V 0 bases short and J 5 bases short, with 15 bases between. The germline V gene has CDR1 SGDLS and CDR2 YYNGEE. The whole variable domain, filled in from reference TRBV9 and TRBJ2-1, reads DSGVTQTPKHLITATGQRVTLRCSPRSGDLSVYWYQQSLDQGLQFLIQYYNGEERAKGNILERFSAQQFPDLHSELNLSSLELGDSALYFCASSVGVGAENNEQFFGPGTRLTVL.

A remark on this clone: The sample has other DNA sequences that encode this CDR3 too. This chain uses TRBV18 with TRBJ2-7; 7 nucleotides line up with TRBD1. Germline lookup yields CDR1 KGHSH and CDR2 LQKENI. The CDR3 length is 13 residues. Trimming removed 4 bases from V and 0 bases from J; junction bases left unmatched: 0. CDR3 loop: CASSRDSSYEQYF. The CDR3 nucleotides read TGTGCCAGCTCACGGGACAGCTCCTACGAGCAGTACTTC. The full variable domain, in which reference TRBV18 and TRBJ2-7 provide the parts outside the CDR3, is NAGVMQNPRHLVRRRGQEARLRCSPMKGHSHVYWYRQLPEEGLKFMVYLQKENIIDESGMPKERFSAEFPKEGPSILRIQQVVRGDSAAYFCASSRDSSYEQYFGPGTRLTVT.

CDR3 coding DNA: TGTGCCAGCAGCTCCAGGACTAACTATGGCTACACCTTC. It is translated as CASSSRTNYGYTF. The rearrangement links TRBV7-2 to TRBJ1-2; D is undetermined. V gave up 4 bases and J gave up 0 bases, with 6 bases separating them. The CDR3 covers 13 residues. From germline, CDR1 is SGHTA and CDR2 FQGNSA.

This chain uses TRBV19 with TRBJ2-6; TRBD1 matches at 8 bases. The trim removed 7 bases at V and 6 bases at J, leaving 14 bases unmatched. Per germline, CDR1 LNHDA and CDR2 SQIVND (reference sequence). The CDR3 is made up of 17 amino acids. CDR3 sequence: CASTTPQPGGVANVLTF. The DNA of the CDR3 is TGTGCCAGTACTACCCCACAGCCAGGGGGCGTGGCCAACGTCCTGACTTTC.

This chain connects TRBV19 to TRBJ2-1; no firm D call. The CDR3 runs to 13 residues. The V and J ends lost 5 bases and 6 bases respectively, with 11 bases between them. The V gene's germline CDR1 is LNHDA and CDR2 SQIVND (reference sequence). The DNA of the CDR3 is TGTGCCAGTAGTGCCTTTCTTAGCAATGAGCAGTTCTTC. This gives the protein CASSAFLSNEQFF.

This chain joins TRBV5-6 and TRBJ2-1; 9 bases fit TRBD1. The germline gives CDR1 SGHDT, CDR2 YYEEEE. The CDR3 runs to 14 residues. J was trimmed by 3 bases and V by 7 bases; bases with no gene match: 5. CDR3 residues: CASRGQGSYNEQFF. For the CDR3, the DNA is TGTGCCAGCCGGGGACAGGGAAGCTACAATGAGCAGTTCTTC.

This chain joins TRBV25-1 and TRBJ2-3; TRBD1 might be the D (7 bases). The CDR3 is 15 amino acids. V was clipped by 3 bases and J by 0 bases, with 10 bases between them. CDR1 and CDR2 (germline): MGHDK, SYGVNS. The CDR3 here is CASSDQGGSTDTQYF. The DNA for the CDR3 is TGTGCCAGCAGTGACCAGGGGGGTAGCACAGATACGCAGTATTTT.

The gene calls are TRBV27 and TRBJ2-3; 9 bases line up with TRBD2. CDR3 length: 14 residues. Germline V CDR1 and CDR2: MNHEY, SMNVEV (reference sequence). V was pared by 6 bases and J by 6 bases, with 7 bases of the junction left unmatched. CDR3 bases: TGTGCCAGCAGGACTAGCGGAGGGTGGGATACGCAGTATTTT. Its protein product is CASRTSGGWDTQYF.

V gene TRBV19 combines with J gene TRBJ1-4; D remains ambiguous. Germline values: CDR1 LNHDA, CDR2 SQIVND (reference sequence). V was cut by 4 bases and J by 8 bases, with 14 bases left in between. The CDR3 covers 14 residues. Written as DNA, the CDR3 is TGTGCCAGTAGTAGGAGCTCCGTTAGAGAAAAACTGTTTTTT. Encoded protein: CASSRSSVREKLFF.

The chain links TRBV4-2 to TRBJ2-3; no clear D gene. There are 15 residues in the CDR3. In germline, CDR1 is LGHNA, CDR2 YNFKEQ. V was cut by 4 bases and J by 0 bases, with 11 bases left in between. CDR3 loop: CASSPETTSTDTQYF. CDR3 bases: TGTGCCAGCAGCCCGGAGACCACAAGCACAGATACGCAGTATTTT.

This clone was counted many times. This sequence joins TRBV5-5 and TRBJ2-3, with D perhaps TRBD1 (5 bases). With 4 bases removed from V and 6 bases from J, the gap between germline ends came to 18 bases. CDR1 is SGHKS, CDR2 YYEKEE, per germline (reference sequence). This CDR3 region has 15 residues. In DNA, the CDR3 is TGTGCCAGCAGCGCGCAGGGTTTGAACGGGGATACGCAGTATTTT. Its translation: CASSAQGLNGDTQYF. Drawing the rest from reference TRBV5-5 and TRBJ2-3, the complete variable domain is DAGVTQSPTHLIKTRGQQVTLRCSPISGHKSVSWYQQVLGQGPQFIFQYYEKEERGRGNFPDRFSARQFPNYSSELNVNALLLGDSALYLCASSAQGLNGDTQYFGPGTRLTVL.

The chain recombines TRBV27 with TRBJ2-7; D possibly corresponds to TRBD1 (6 bases). The germline CDR1 and CDR2 sequences are MNHEY and SMNVEV (reference sequence). V lost 8 bases and J lost 5, with 10 bases in between. The length of the CDR3 is 11 residues. DNA for the CDR3: TGTGCCAGCCGAAAGGGGGACGAGCAGTACTTC. This sequence encodes CASRKGDEQYF.